The next 15 T cell receptor beta chains were all read from a single sample in a study of blood T cell repertoires in COVID-19. Measured with immunoSEQ multiplex PCR; TCRdb has only the in-frame clones, and not every one. Of a few hundred thousand clones listed, more than 80% were seen once; the top ten hold roughly 1.1%. Input material: PBMCs or T cells enriched from blood (not recorded which). These receptors all come from a man aged 25 to 40 who had recovered from COVID-19.

About this clone: At the DNA level, this CDR3 is encoded by other sequences in the same sample as well. The genes are TRBV18 and TRBJ2-7; 8 nucleotides match TRBD1. The CDR3 has 12 residues. V dropped 3 bases and J dropped 6; count of bases not matched to a gene: 1. Germline CDR1 is KGHSH and CDR2 is LQKENI. The chain's CDR3 is CASSPDRGEQYF. The CDR3 DNA follows: TGTGCCAGCTCACCCGACAGGGGCGAGCAGTACTTC.

The rearrangement links TRBV28 to TRBJ2-5; TRBD2 matches 13 bases. J was trimmed by 2 bases and V by 2 bases; bases with no gene match: 5. The CDR3 covers 17 residues. Germline V lookup: CDR1 MDHEN, CDR2 SYDVKM. This chain's CDR3 is CASSLLGLAGVQETQYF. The CDR3 region has the DNA TGTGCCAGCAGTTTACTCGGACTAGCGGGGGTTCAAGAGACCCAGTACTTC.

The chain is built from TRBV30 and TRBJ2-1, with 8 bases that match TRBD1. Germline CDR1 is GTSNPN and CDR2 is SVGIG (reference sequence). This CDR3 comprises 14 residues. The V segment lost 4 bases and the J segment 9 bases; nucleotides outside the gene matches: 11. CDR3 in amino acids: CAWTGGLTKVEQFF. As DNA, the CDR3 is TGTGCCTGGACAGGGGGCCTTACTAAAGTTGAGCAGTTCTTC.

The rearrangement links TRBV12-3 or TRBV12-4 to TRBJ2-7, with a possible D match to TRBD2 (5 bases). The ends were cut back, 5 bases at V and 3 bases at J, with 8 bases in the middle. The CDR3 is made up of 12 amino acids. DNA of the CDR3: TGTGCCAGCAGTCCCGGGGTCTACGAGCAGTACTTC. Amino acids: CASSPGVYEQYF.

In this sample, this clone turned up a few times. The chain is built from TRBV5-4 and TRBJ1-6, with a possible D match to TRBD1 (6 bases). CDR1 SGHNT and CDR2 YYREEE come from the germline V gene (reference sequence). The CDR3 is 15 residues long. The ends were cut back, 4 bases at V and 13 bases at J, with 21 bases in the middle. In DNA, the CDR3 is TGTGCCAGCAGCCCCGATACAGGGTCCCTCAGGCCCCTCCACTTT. This encodes CASSPDTGSLRPLHF. The whole variable domain, filled in from reference TRBV5-4 and TRBJ1-6, reads ETGVTQSPTHLIKTRGQQVTLRCSSQSGHNTVSWYQQALGQGPQFIFQYYREEENGRGNFPPRFSGLQFPNYSSELNVNALELDDSALYLCASSPDTGSLRPLHFGNGTRLTVT.

The V call is TRBV7-6, the J call TRBJ2-5, with TRBD1 as a possible D gene (6 bases). CDR1 SGHVS and CDR2 FNYEAQ come from the germline V gene. V shed 5 bases and J shed 5 bases, with 21 bases lying between them. There are 16 residues in the CDR3. Here the CDR3 reads CASSENFGQRGETQYF. The CDR3 DNA is TGTGCCAGCAGCGAAAACTTTGGACAGAGGGGGGAGACCCAGTACTTC.

The genes are TRBV29-1 and TRBJ2-1; D perhaps matches TRBD1 (6 bases). The CDR3 is made up of 12 amino acids. Trimming shortened V by 6 bases and J by 6 bases, and 12 bases separated the two germline ends. CDR1 SQVTM and CDR2 ANQGSEA come from the germline V gene. In DNA, the CDR3 is TGCAGCGTAGCGACAGGACCCAATGAGCAGTTCTTC. Translation gives CSVATGPNEQFF.

The genes are TRBV6-5 and TRBJ2-7; 10 positions match TRBD1. With V trimmed by 6 bases and J by 1 base, 6 bases remained unmatched. Looked up from germline, CDR1 is MNHEY and CDR2 is SVGAGI. This CDR3 region has 15 residues. For the CDR3, the DNA is TGTGCCAGCAGCCCCTCGGGACAGGGGTCCTACGAGCAGTACTTC. It encodes CASSPSGQGSYEQYF.

The sample holds a few counts of this clone. The J gene is TRBJ1-1, the V gene TRBV18, with D uncertain. The CDR3 totals 14 residues. CDR1 and CDR2 (germline): KGHSH, LQKENI. V was trimmed by 0 bases and J by 1 base, leaving 6 bases between them. The CDR3 here is CASSPPFPNTEAFF. The CDR3 region has the DNA TGTGCCAGCTCACCACCCTTCCCGAACACTGAAGCTTTCTTT.

The CDR3 reads CASSHPPGSGIYNEQFF. The CDR3, as DNA: TGTGCCAGCAGCCACCCACCGGGAAGCGGGATATACAATGAGCAGTTCTTC. The V and J genes are TRBV4-2 and TRBJ2-1; 7 bases map to TRBD2. The CDR3 spans 17 residues. Germline loops: CDR1 LGHNA, CDR2 YNFKEQ. J was trimmed by 4 bases and V by 3 bases; bases with no gene match: 12.

The chain couples TRBV10-3 to TRBJ2-1, with 13 nucleotides matching TRBD2. The germline V gene has CDR1 ENHRY and CDR2 SYGVKD. The CDR3 has 17 amino acids. Trimming removed 5 bases from V and 10 bases from J; junction bases left unmatched: 14. The CDR3 coding sequence is TGTGCCATCAGTTGGATGAAGACTAGCGGGAGGAATAGAGAGCAGTTCTTC. This codes for CAISWMKTSGRNREQFF.

This chain uses TRBV2 with TRBJ2-7, with 8 bases that match TRBD2. The trim removed 6 bases at V and 7 bases at J, leaving 14 bases unmatched. Per germline, CDR1 SNHLY and CDR2 FYNNEI. This CDR3 region has 15 residues. CDR3 sequence reads: CASSLAGGDRGEQYF. The CDR3 DNA sequence: TGTGCCAGCAGCCTAGCGGGTGGGGACCGGGGAGAGCAGTACTTC.

This clone has a single count. The chain couples TRBV9 to TRBJ2-5; 8 nucleotides align to TRBD2. Germline lookup yields CDR1 SGDLS and CDR2 YYNGEE. Trimming took 4 bases from V and 3 from J; bases not matched to a gene: 2. The CDR3 is 13 amino acids. The CDR3 loop reads CASSLAGKETQYF. The CDR3 DNA reads TGTGCCAGCAGCTTAGCGGGGAAAGAGACCCAGTACTTC.

V and J are TRBV19 and TRBJ1-4; D gene unclear. Germline V gene sequence: CDR1 LNHDA, CDR2 SQIVND (reference sequence). The CDR3 contains 14 residues. Deletions cut 3 bases from V and 8 bases from J, with 13 bases between. The CDR3 nucleotides read TGTGCCAGTAGTATGCGGGGAGATCGAGAAAAACTGTTTTTT. This encodes CASSMRGDREKLFF. The complete variable domain, with remaining parts taken from reference TRBV19 and TRBJ1-4, reads DGGITQSPKYLFRKEGQNVTLSCEQNLNHDAMYWYRQDPGQGLRLIYYSQIVNDFQKGDIAEGYSVSREKKESFPLTVTSAQKNPTAFYLCASSMRGDREKLFFGSGTQLSVL.

In the case of this clone: Other DNA sequences in this sample translate to the same CDR3. J is TRBJ1-5 and V is TRBV28, with TRBD1 matching 8 bases. Germline CDR1 is MDHEN and CDR2 is SYDVKM. V was pared by 3 bases and J by 5 bases, with 3 bases of the junction left unmatched. The length of the CDR3 is 14 residues. DNA of the CDR3: TGTGCCAGCAGTTTGGACAGGGTAGATCAGCCCCAGCATTTT. Translated, it gives CASSLDRVDQPQHF.